The clone carrying this TCR beta chain has ten or more counts. It was with unique molecular identifiers that the TCRbeta library was prepared. TCRdb recomputed calls from the PCR reads with MiXCR, one row per CDR3 protein. This table has a few hundred thousand distinct CDR3 sequences, over 9.5% appearing once. Germline loops: CDR1 SGDLS, CDR2 YYNGEE. The V and J ends lost 3 bases and 5 bases, in that order; junction bases with no gene match: 10. The CDR3 totals 17 residues. The data were obtained in a study of T-cell reconstitution after alpha-beta-depleted transplantation in children. The V gene is TRBV9, the J gene TRBJ1-6; 8 nucleotides agree with TRBD1. The material sequenced was PBMCs from the stem cell graft donor, taken from the stem cell graft. The source of this sequence is a human donor who donated a stem cell graft to a child with SCID. The CDR3 protein is CASSAATGGSNNSPLHF. CDR3 DNA: TGTGCCAGCAGCGCGGCTACAGGGGGATCGAATAATTCACCCCTCCACTTT.